Listed below are T cell receptor beta chains from one sample, sequenced in a study of OX40 agonist ivuxolimab in advanced cancers. Some clones are missing from TCRdb's copy, which holds only in-frame ones; the method was immunoSEQ multiplex PCR. Counted here are approximately 90,000 clones, about 90% occurring once; the ten biggest clones make up around 1.5%. Sequencing used CD4+ or CD8+ T cells sorted from blood, obtained in a trial of the OX40 agonist ivuxolimab. The receptors here all came from an adult with an advanced solid tumor such as melanoma, head and neck, liver or kidney cancer. Each CDR3 is given with its conserved first and last residue. The order of the fields is D gene, J gene, clone size, V gene, CDR3 DNA, CDR3 protein. A D gene is named only where the DNA matches it firmly. Clone size appears in some rows only: once, few, many, or a class for an expanded clone.

TRBD1 TRBJ2-7 - TRBV10-1 TGCGCCAGCAGTGCCGGGACAGGGCCCGGCGAGCAGTACTTC CASSAGTGPGEQYF
TRBD1 TRBJ2-4 - TRBV4-1 TGCGCCAGCAGCCAAGAAACAGGGGGCGATCGTTCCAAAAACATTCAGTACTTC CASSQETGGDRSKNIQYF
- TRBJ1-3 - TRBV6-1 TGTGCCAGCAGTCAAGACCTGGGACACCTGTCTGGAAACACCATATATTTT CASSQDLGHLSGNTIYF
- TRBJ2-5 - TRBV28 TGTGCCAGCAGACCCTGGGCGGGAAGGGAGACCCAGTACTTC CASRPWAGRETQYF
TRBD1 TRBJ2-7 once TRBV11-2 TGTGCCAGCAGCCCGGGGACAGGGCCCTACGAGCAGTACTTC CASSPGTGPYEQYF
TRBD2 TRBJ2-3 - TRBV5-4 TGTGCCAGCAGCTTGGACGGGCTAGCGGACCACACAGATACGCAGTATTTT CASSLDGLADHTDTQYF
- TRBJ2-6 - TRBV18 TGTGCCAGCTCACCCCCGCAGGGGGGCCCTGGGGCCAACGTCCTGACTTTC CASSPPQGGPGANVLTF
- TRBJ2-1 - TRBV2 TGTGCCAGCAGTACGATGGGACCCTCCTACAATGAGCAGTTCTTC CASSTMGPSYNEQFF
- TRBJ2-7 - TRBV28 TGTGCCAGCAGCATACCGCTTACCTACGAGCAGTACTTC CASSIPLTYEQYF
- TRBJ2-7 - TRBV12-1 TGTGCCAGCAGCTTTGTTGACAGGGAGGGAAATAGCGGGACGTACGAGCAGTACTTC CASSFVDREGNSGTYEQYF
- TRBJ2-3 - TRBV5-1 TGCGCCAGCAGCCTCCAGGACAGCACAGATACGCAGTATTTT CASSLQDSTDTQYF
- TRBJ2-5 - TRBV28 TGTGCCAGCAGTTTGCTTAGGGAGACCCAGTACTTC CASSLLRETQYF
- TRBJ1-6 - TRBV2 TGTGCCAGCAGTGAACGTCAGGTCTATAATTCACCCCTCCACTTT CASSERQVYNSPLHF
- TRBJ1-4 - TRBV15 TGTGCCACCAGCATGATGGACGGGACCGAACTGTTTTTT CATSMMDGTELFF
- TRBJ2-7 - TRBV4-2 TGTGCCAGCAGCTTAACCCAACAGGGAATGGGCGAGCAGTACTTC CASSLTQQGMGEQYF
- TRBJ2-2 - TRBV5-1 TGCGCCAGCAGTTTACAGGGTGGCACCGGGGAGCTGTTTTTT CASSLQGGTGELFF
- TRBJ1-2 once TRBV19 TGTGCCAGTAGTACTCGGCTTTATGGCTACACCTTC CASSTRLYGYTF
- TRBJ2-1 few TRBV11-3 TGTGCCAGCAGCTTATCACTAGTTAGAGATGAGCAGTTCTTC CASSLSLVRDEQFF
- TRBJ2-7 - TRBV7-2 TGTGCCAGCAGCTTAGGTTTAGGGGCAAGGGGGGAGCAGTACTTC CASSLGLGARGEQYF
TRBD1 TRBJ2-6 - TRBV18 TGTGCCAGCTCACCCTGGGACAGGGGCAGCTCTGGGGCCAACGTCCTGACTTTC CASSPWDRGSSGANVLTF
- TRBJ1-2 - TRBV6-6 TGTGCCAGCAGAGGGGTCTTGATGGATGGCTACACCTTC CASRGVLMDGYTF
- TRBJ1-1 - TRBV6-5 TGTGCCAGCAGTGTATGGGAGAACACTGAAGCTTTCTTT CASSVWENTEAFF
- TRBJ1-4 - TRBV28 TGTGCCAGCAGTCCACCCCCGCCCGCCGGGGAAAAACTGTTTTTT CASSPPPPAGEKLFF
- TRBJ1-2 once TRBV30 TGTGCCTGGAGCCCCGGGGAGGCCTATGGCTACACCTTC CAWSPGEAYGYTF
- TRBJ2-5 - TRBV5-1 TGCGCCAGCAGCTTGGACCCCAACCGGGCGGAGACCCAGTACTTC CASSLDPNRAETQYF
- TRBJ2-6 - TRBV13 TGTGCCAGCAGCTCTTGGGGGCGCTCAGGGGCCAACGTCCTGACTTTC CASSSWGRSGANVLTF
TRBD2 TRBJ2-1 - TRBV28 TGTGCCAGCAGTTCCCGAATGGCGGGGGGGATTTACAATGAGCAGTTCTTC CASSSRMAGGIYNEQFF
- TRBJ2-3 - TRBV5-1 TGCGCCAGCAGCAGGGAAACCACAGATACGCAGTATTTT CASSRETTDTQYF
TRBD1 TRBJ2-7 - TRBV19 TGTGCCAGTAGTATACAGGGGGCCTCCTACGAGCAGTACTTC CASSIQGASYEQYF